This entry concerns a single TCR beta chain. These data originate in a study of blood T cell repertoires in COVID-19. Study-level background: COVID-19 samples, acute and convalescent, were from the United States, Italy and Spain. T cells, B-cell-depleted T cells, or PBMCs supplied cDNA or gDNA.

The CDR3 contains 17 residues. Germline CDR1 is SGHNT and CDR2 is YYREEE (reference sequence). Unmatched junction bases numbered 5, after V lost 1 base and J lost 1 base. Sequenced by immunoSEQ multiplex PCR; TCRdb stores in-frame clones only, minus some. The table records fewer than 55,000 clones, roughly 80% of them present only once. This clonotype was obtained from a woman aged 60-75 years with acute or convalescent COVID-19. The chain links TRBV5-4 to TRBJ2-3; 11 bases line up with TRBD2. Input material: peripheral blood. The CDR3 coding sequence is TGTGCCAGCAGCTTGCGCCTAGCGGGGGGCCGCACAGATACGCAGTATTTT. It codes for CASSLRLAGGRTDTQYF.